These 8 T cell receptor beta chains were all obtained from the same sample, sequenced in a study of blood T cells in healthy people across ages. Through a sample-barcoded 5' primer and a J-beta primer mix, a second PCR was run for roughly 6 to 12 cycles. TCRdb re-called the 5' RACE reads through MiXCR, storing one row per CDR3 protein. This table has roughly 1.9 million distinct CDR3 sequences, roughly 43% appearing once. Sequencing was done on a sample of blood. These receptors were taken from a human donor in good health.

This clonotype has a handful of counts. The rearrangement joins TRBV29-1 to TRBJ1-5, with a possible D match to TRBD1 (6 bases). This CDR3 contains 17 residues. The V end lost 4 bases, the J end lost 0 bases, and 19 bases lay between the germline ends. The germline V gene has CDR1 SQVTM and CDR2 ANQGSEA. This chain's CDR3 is CSVALSGTPYSNQPQHF. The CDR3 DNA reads TGCAGCGTTGCACTCTCCGGGACACCTTATAGCAATCAGCCCCAGCATTTT.

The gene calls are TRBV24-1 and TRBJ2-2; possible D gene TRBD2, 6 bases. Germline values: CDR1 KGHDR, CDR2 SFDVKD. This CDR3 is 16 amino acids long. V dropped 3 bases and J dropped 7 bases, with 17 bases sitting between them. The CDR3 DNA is TGTGCCACCAGTGATCCAGGTTTTGGCGGGGTCGGGGAGCTGTTTTTT. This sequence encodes CATSDPGFGGVGELFF.

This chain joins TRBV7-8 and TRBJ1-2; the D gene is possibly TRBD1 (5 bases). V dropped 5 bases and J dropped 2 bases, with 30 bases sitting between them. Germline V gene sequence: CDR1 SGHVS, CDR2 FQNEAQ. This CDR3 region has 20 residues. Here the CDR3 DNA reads TGTGCCAGCAGCCCAAATTGGGGTGAACAGGTGGTGACCGAAAACTATGGCTACACCTTC. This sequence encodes CASSPNWGEQVVTENYGYTF.

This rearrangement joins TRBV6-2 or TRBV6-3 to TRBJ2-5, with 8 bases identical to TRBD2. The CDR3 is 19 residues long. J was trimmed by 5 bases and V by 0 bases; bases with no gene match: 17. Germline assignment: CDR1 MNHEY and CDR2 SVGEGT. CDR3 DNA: TGTGCCAGCAGTTACTCGCCGTTGGGACTAGACTTCGTTGGGGAGACCCAGTACTTC. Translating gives CASSYSPLGLDFVGETQYF.

CDR3 sequence reads: CASSPQGGGRTEAFF. CDR3 DNA sequence: TGTGCCAGCAGCCCACAGGGCGGGGGGAGAACTGAAGCTTTCTTT. The rearrangement uses TRBV7-9 and TRBJ1-1, with a tentative D call TRBD1 (6 bases). CDR3 length equals 15 residues. Trimming shortened V by 5 bases and J by 5 bases, and 18 bases separated the two germline ends. Germline CDR1 SEHNR, CDR2 FQNEAQ (reference sequence).

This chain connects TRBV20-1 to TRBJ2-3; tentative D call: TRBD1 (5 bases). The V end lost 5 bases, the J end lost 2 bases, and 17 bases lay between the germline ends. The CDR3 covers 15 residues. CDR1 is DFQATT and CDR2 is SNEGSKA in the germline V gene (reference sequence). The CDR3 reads CSALLGVPYTDTQYF. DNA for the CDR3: TGCAGTGCTCTCCTAGGGGTCCCCTACACAGATACGCAGTATTTT.

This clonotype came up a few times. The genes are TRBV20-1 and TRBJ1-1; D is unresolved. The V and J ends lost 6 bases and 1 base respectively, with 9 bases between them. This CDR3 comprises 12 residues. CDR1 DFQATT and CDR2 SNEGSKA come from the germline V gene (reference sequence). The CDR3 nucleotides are TGCAGTGCCCGCCTCCAGAACACTGAAGCTTTCTTT. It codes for CSARLQNTEAFF.

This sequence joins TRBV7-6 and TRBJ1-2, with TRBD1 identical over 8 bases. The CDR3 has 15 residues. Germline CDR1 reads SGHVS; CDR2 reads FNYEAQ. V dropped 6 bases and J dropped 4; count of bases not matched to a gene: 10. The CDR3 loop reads CASSQLDRASYGYTF. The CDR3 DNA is TGTGCCAGCAGTCAACTGGACAGGGCGTCCTATGGCTACACCTTC.